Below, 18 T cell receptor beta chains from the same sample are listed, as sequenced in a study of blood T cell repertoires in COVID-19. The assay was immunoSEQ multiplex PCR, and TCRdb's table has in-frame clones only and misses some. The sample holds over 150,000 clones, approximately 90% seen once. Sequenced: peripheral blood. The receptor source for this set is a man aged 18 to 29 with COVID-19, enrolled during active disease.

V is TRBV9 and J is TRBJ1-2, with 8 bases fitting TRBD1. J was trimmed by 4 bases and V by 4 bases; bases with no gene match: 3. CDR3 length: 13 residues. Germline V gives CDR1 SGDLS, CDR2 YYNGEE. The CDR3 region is CASSPDRGYGYTF. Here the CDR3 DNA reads TGTGCCAGCAGCCCTGACAGGGGCTATGGCTACACCTTC.

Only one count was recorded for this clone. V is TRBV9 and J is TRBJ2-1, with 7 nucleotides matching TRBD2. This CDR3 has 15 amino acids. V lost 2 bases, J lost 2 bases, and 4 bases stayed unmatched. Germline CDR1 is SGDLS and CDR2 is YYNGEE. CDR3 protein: CASSVSGSTYNEQFF. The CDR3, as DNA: TGTGCCAGCAGCGTTAGCGGGTCCACCTACAATGAGCAGTTCTTC.

CDR3 nucleotide sequence: TGTGCCAGCAGCCAAGCGGCATCGGGGGATCAGCCCCAGCATTTT. Protein sequence: CASSQAASGDQPQHF. The chain uses TRBV3-1 (or the pseudogene TRBV3-2) and TRBJ1-5; a possible D gene is TRBD1 (5 bases). The V end was cut by 1 base, the J end by 5 bases, with 12 bases between. Germline assignment: CDR1 LGHDT and CDR2 YNNKEL (reference sequence). The CDR3 totals 15 residues.

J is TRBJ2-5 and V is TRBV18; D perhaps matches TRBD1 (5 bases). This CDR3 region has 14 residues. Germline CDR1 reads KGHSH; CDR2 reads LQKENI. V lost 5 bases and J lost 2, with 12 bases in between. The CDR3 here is CASSGALGQETQYF. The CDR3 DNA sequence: TGTGCCAGCTCAGGGGCCTTGGGACAAGAGACCCAGTACTTC.

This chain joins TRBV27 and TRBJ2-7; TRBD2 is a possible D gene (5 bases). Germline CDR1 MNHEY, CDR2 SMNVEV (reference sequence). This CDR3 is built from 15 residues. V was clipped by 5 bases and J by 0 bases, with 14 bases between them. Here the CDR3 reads CASSLRPGSSYEQYF. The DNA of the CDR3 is TGTGCCAGCAGTCTCAGGCCGGGAAGCTCCTACGAGCAGTACTTC.

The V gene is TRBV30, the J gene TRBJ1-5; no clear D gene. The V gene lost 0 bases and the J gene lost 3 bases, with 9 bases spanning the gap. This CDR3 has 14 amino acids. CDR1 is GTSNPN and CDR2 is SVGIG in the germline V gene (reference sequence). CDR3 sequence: CAWSVKANNQPQHF. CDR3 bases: TGTGCCTGGAGTGTAAAAGCCAACAATCAGCCCCAGCATTTT.

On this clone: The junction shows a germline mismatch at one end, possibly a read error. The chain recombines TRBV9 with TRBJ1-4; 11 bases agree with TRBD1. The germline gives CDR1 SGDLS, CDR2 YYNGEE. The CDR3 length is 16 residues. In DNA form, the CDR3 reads TGTGCCAGCAGCTCCGGGACAGGGGGAACTAATGAAAAACTGCTTTTT. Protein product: CASSSGTGGTNEKLLF.

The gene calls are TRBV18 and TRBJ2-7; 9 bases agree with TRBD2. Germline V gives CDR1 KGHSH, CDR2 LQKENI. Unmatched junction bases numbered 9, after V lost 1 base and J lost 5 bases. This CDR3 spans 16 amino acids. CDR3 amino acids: CASSPRIAGDGNEQYF. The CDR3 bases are TGTGCCAGCTCACCACGGATAGCGGGAGACGGGAACGAGCAGTACTTC.

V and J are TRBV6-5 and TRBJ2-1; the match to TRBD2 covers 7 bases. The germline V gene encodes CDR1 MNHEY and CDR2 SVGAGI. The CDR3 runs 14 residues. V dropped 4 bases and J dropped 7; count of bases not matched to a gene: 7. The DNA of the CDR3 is TGTGCCAGCAGTTCCCGCGGGAGAGGGAATGAGCAGTTCTTC. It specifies CASSSRGRGNEQFF.

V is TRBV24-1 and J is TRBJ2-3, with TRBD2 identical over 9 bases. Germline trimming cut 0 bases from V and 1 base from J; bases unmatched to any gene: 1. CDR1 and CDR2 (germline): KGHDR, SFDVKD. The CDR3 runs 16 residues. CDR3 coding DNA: TGTGCCACCAGTGATTTGACTAGCGGGCGCACAGATACGCAGTATTTT. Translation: CATSDLTSGRTDTQYF.

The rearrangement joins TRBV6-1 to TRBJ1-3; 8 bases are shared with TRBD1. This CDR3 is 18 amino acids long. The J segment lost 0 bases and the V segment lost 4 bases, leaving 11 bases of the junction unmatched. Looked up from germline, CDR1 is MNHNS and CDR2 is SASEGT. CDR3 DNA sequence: TGTGCCAGCAGTGCAAACACCGGGACAGGACACTCTGGAAACACCATATATTTT. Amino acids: CASSANTGTGHSGNTIYF.

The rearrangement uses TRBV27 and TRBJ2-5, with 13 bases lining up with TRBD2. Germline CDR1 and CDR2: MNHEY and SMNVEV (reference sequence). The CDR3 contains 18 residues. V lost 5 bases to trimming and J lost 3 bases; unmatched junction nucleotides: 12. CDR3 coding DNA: TGTGCCAGCAGTCCATTGACCGGGACTAGCGGGAATAAAGAGACCCAGTACTTC. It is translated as CASSPLTGTSGNKETQYF.

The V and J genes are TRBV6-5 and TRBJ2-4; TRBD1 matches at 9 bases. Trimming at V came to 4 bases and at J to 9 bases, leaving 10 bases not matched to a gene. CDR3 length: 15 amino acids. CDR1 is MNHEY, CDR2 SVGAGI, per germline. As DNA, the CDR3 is TGTGCCAGCAGTTCCTGGACAGGGGACCAAGCCATTCAGTACTTC. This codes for CASSSWTGDQAIQYF.

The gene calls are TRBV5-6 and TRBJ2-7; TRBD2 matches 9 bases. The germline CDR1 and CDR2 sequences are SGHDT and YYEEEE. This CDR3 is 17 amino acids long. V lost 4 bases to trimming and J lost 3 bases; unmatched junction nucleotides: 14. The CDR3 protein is CASSPRSPGLARYEQYF. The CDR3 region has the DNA TGTGCCAGCAGCCCACGTTCGCCGGGACTAGCTCGCTACGAGCAGTACTTC.

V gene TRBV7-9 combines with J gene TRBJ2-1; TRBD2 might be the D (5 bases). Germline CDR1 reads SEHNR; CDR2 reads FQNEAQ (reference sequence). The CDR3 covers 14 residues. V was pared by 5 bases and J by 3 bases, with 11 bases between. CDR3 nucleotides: TGTGCCAGCAGCGCCTGGACTGTCTACAATGAGCAGTTCTTC. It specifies CASSAWTVYNEQFF.

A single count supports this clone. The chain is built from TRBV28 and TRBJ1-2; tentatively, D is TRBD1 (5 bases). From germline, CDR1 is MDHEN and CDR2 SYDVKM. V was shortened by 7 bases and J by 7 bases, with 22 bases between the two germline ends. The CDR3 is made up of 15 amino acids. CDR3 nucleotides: TGTGCCAGCATCTCCGGGGCGAACGACGGGGGTGGCTACACCTTC. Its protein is CASISGANDGGGYTF.

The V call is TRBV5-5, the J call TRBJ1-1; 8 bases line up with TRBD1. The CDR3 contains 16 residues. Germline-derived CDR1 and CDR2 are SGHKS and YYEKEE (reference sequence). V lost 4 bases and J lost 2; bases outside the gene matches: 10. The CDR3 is CASSPNTGTGNTEAFF. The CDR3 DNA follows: TGTGCCAGCAGCCCTAATACCGGGACAGGTAACACTGAAGCTTTCTTT.

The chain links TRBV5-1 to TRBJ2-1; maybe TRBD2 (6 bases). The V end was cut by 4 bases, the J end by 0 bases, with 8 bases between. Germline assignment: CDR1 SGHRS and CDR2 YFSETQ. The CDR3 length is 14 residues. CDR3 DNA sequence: TGCGCCAGCAGCCGGGGGAGCTCCTACAATGAGCAGTTCTTC. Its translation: CASSRGSSYNEQFF.